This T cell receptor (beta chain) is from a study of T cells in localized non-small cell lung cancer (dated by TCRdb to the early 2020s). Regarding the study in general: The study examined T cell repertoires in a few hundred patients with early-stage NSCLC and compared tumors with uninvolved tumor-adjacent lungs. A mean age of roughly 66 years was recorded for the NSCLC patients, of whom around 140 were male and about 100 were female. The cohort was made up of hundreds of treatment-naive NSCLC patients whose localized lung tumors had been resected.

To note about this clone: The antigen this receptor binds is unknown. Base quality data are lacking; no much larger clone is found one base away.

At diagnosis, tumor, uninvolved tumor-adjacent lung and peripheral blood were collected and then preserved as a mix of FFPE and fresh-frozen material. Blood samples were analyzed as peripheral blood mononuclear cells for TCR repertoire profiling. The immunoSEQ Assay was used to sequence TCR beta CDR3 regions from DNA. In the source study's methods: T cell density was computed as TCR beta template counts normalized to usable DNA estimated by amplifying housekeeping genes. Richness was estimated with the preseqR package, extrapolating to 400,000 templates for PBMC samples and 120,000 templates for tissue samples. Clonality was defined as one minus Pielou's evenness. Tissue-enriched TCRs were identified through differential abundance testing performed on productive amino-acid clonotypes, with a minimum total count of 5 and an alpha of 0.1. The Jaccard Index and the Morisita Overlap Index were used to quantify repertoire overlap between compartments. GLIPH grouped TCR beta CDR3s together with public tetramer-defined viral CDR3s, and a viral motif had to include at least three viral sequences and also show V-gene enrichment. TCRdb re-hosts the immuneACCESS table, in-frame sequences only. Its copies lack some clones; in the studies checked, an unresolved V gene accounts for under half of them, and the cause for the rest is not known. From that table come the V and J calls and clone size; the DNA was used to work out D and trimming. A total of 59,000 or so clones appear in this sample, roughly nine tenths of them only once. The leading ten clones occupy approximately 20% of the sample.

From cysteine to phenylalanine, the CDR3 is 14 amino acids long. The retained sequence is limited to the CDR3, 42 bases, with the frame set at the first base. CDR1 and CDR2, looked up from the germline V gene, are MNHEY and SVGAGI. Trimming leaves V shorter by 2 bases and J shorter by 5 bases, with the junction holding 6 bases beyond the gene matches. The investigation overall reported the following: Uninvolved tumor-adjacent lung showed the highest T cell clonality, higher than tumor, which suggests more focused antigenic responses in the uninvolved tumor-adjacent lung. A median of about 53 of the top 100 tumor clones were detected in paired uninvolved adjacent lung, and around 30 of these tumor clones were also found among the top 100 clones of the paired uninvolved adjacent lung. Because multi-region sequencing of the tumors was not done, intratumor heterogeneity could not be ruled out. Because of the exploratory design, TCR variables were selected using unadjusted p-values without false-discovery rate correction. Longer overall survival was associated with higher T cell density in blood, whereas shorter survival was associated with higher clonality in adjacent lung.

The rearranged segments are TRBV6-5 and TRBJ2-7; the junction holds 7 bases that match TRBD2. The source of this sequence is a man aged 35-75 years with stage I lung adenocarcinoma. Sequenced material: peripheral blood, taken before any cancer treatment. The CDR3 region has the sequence CASSYAGAQDEQYF. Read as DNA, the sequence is TGTGCCAGCAGTTACGCGGGAGCCCAGGACGAGCAGTACTTC.